These 27 T cell receptor beta chains came from one sample sequenced in a study of blood T cell repertoires in COVID-19. Sequencing was performed with immunoSEQ multiplex PCR; in TCRdb, only in-frame clones are kept and a portion is missing. Counted here are about 410,000 clones, 89% occurring once; the ten biggest clones make up about 1.4%. Sample: peripheral blood. The receptors were gathered from a woman aged 40 to 50 with COVID-19, enrolled during active disease.

V and J are TRBV4-1 and TRBJ2-1, with TRBD2 identical over 11 bases. V trimming: 4 bases; J trimming: 8 bases; junction bases outside the gene matches: 7. The germline V gene encodes CDR1 MGHRA and CDR2 YSYEKL. The CDR3 sequence is 15 residues long. CDR3: CASSPGSGRVDEQFF. CDR3 bases: TGCGCCAGCAGCCCTGGTAGCGGGAGGGTGGATGAGCAGTTCTTC.

About this clone itself: Distinct nucleotide sequences in the sample also encode this CDR3. The chain recombines TRBV9 with TRBJ2-2, with 7 nucleotides matching TRBD2. The CDR3 has 15 amino acids. The trim removed 1 base at V and 1 base at J, leaving 1 base unmatched. Looked up from germline, CDR1 is SGDLS and CDR2 is YYNGEE. As DNA, the CDR3 is TGTGCCAGCAGCGTACTAGCGGTGAACACCGGGGAGCTGTTTTTT. Its protein is CASSVLAVNTGELFF. Supplemented by reference TRBV9 and TRBJ2-2, the full variable domain reads DSGVTQTPKHLITATGQRVTLRCSPRSGDLSVYWYQQSLDQGLQFLIQYYNGEERAKGNILERFSAQQFPDLHSELNLSSLELGDSALYFCASSVLAVNTGELFFGEGSRLTVL.

This clone was counted between two and nine times. This sequence joins TRBV9 and TRBJ2-7, with 10 bases matching TRBD1. This CDR3 has 16 amino acids. V was clipped by 4 bases and J by 2 bases; unmatched bases: 9. Germline V gene data show CDR1 as SGDLS and CDR2 as YYNGEE. This CDR3 is CASSSISGTGAYEQYF. The CDR3 region has the DNA TGTGCCAGCAGCTCGATTTCCGGGACAGGGGCCTACGAGCAGTACTTC.

The CDR3 DNA follows: TGTGCCAGCAGCCCTCGGGACAGACTTACTCGAGAGGAAAAACTGTTTTTT. This translates into CASSPRDRLTREEKLFF. The V call is TRBV28, the J call TRBJ1-4, with 7 bases that match TRBD1. The CDR3 extends over 17 amino acids. The junction had 18 bases not matched to a gene; V was cut back by 6 bases and J by 8 bases. Per the germline V gene, CDR1 is MDHEN and CDR2 is SYDVKM.

V and J are TRBV11-2 and TRBJ2-3, with D possibly matching TRBD2 (6 bases). The CDR3 is made up of 13 amino acids. Deletions cut 3 bases from V and 4 bases from J, with 8 bases between. The germline V gene has CDR1 SGHAT and CDR2 FQNNGV. The CDR3 bases are TGTGCCAGCAGCTTGGCGGGACCAGATACGCAGTATTTT. Encoded protein: CASSLAGPDTQYF.

The chain couples TRBV7-9 to TRBJ1-1, with TRBD1 as a possible D gene (6 bases). Germline-derived CDR1 and CDR2 are SEHNR and FQNEAQ (reference sequence). V shed 1 base and J shed 0 bases, with 21 bases lying between them. This CDR3 region has 19 residues. This chain's CDR3 is CASSLVDFQGSRMNTEAFF. The CDR3 region has the DNA TGTGCCAGCAGCTTAGTAGACTTCCAGGGGTCGCGGATGAACACTGAAGCTTTCTTT.

The rearrangement joins TRBV5-1 to TRBJ2-7, with D possibly being TRBD2 (6 bases). The V end lost 4 bases, the J end lost 5 bases, and 19 bases lay between the germline ends. CDR1 SGHRS and CDR2 YFSETQ come from the germline V gene. The CDR3 contains 15 residues. Here the CDR3 DNA reads TGCGCCAGCAGCCGACTAGACAACCAACGGGACGAGCAGTACTTC. Translated: CASSRLDNQRDEQYF.

The chain employs TRBV25-1 and TRBJ1-2, with D possibly TRBD1 on 6 matching bases. The CDR3 is made up of 13 amino acids. Trimming shortened V by 4 bases and J by 4 bases, and 10 bases separated the two germline ends. Germline V gives CDR1 MGHDK, CDR2 SYGVNS. The CDR3 DNA is TGTGCCAGCAGTGGGATGACAGGCTATGGCTACACCTTC. Translation: CASSGMTGYGYTF.

The J gene is TRBJ2-1, the V gene TRBV11-3; D is possibly TRBD2 (5 bases). This CDR3 is 14 amino acids long. V was pared by 3 bases and J by 9 bases, with 15 bases between. Germline CDR1 is SGHNT and CDR2 is YENEEA. The CDR3 DNA follows: TGTGCCAGCAGCTTCACTGGGAGTCCAAGTGAGCAGTTCTTC. Its translation is CASSFTGSPSEQFF.

The chain combines TRBV7-2 with TRBJ2-5, with a possible D match to TRBD2 (6 bases). The CDR3 extends over 15 amino acids. Germline V gene sequence: CDR1 SGHTA, CDR2 FQGNSA. Trimming took off 5 bases at V and 1 base at J, with 14 bases between the two ends. CDR3 amino acids: CASSRASAPQETQYF. The DNA for the CDR3 is TGTGCCAGCAGCCGCGCTAGCGCCCCCCAAGAGACCCAGTACTTC.

The rearrangement joins TRBV7-2 to TRBJ2-3; a weak D match, TRBD1 (6 bases). Germline CDR1 SGHTA, CDR2 FQGNSA. The CDR3 covers 17 residues. Trimming removed 0 bases from V and 4 bases from J, with 17 bases in between. The CDR3 sequence is CASSLAGTFHRADTQYF. The CDR3 bases are TGTGCCAGCAGCTTAGCGGGTACTTTTCACAGGGCAGATACGCAGTATTTT.

The chain combines TRBV7-2 with TRBJ2-6; possible D gene TRBD2, 5 bases. The CDR3 is made up of 15 amino acids. The germline V and J ends were trimmed by 1 base and 4 bases, with 8 bases remaining between them. The germline gives CDR1 SGHTA, CDR2 FQGNSA. CDR3: CASSLGRGGANVLTF. CDR3 DNA: TGTGCCAGCAGCTTAGGTCGGGGAGGGGCCAACGTCCTGACTTTC. The complete variable domain, with remaining parts taken from reference TRBV7-2 and TRBJ2-6, reads GAGVSQSPSNKVTEKGKDVELRCDPISGHTALYWYRQSLGQGLEFLIYFQGNSAPDKSGLPSDRFSAERTGGSVSTLTIQRTQQEDSAVYLCASSLGRGGANVLTFGAGSRLTVL.

With regard to this clone: Other nucleotide sequences from this sample produce the same CDR3. The genes are TRBV4-3 and TRBJ1-5; 7 nucleotides match TRBD1. The V and J ends lost 4 bases and 1 base, in that order; junction bases with no gene match: 4. Germline loops: CDR1 LGHNA, CDR2 YSLEER. This CDR3 contains 15 residues. CDR3 bases: TGCGCCAGCAGCCGATCAGGGGGAAGCAATCAGCCCCAGCATTTT. Translation: CASSRSGGSNQPQHF.

The rearrangement joins TRBV12-3 or TRBV12-4 to TRBJ1-1; D is ambiguous. Trimming left V 5 bases short and J 4 bases short, with 8 bases between. The CDR3 sequence is 12 residues long. This CDR3 is CASSPPRTEAFF. CDR3 coding DNA: TGTGCCAGCAGTCCTCCTCGCACTGAAGCTTTCTTT.

The chain has TRBV5-6 and TRBJ2-7; 7 nucleotides match TRBD1. J lost 3 bases, V lost 1 base, and 16 bases had no gene match. Germline lookup yields CDR1 SGHDT and CDR2 YYEEEE. The CDR3 is 18 residues long. The CDR3 here is CASSLRDFWGQTYYEQYF. The CDR3 nucleotides are TGTGCCAGCAGCTTGCGAGACTTTTGGGGACAGACATACTACGAGCAGTACTTC.

This rearrangement joins TRBV27 to TRBJ1-2; TRBD1 matches 8 bases. There are 14 residues in the CDR3. V shed 5 bases and J 8 bases; nucleotides not matched to a gene: 10. Looked up from germline, CDR1 is MNHEY and CDR2 is SMNVEV (reference sequence). CDR3 residues: CASSPLDRGGGYTF. The CDR3 DNA sequence: TGTGCCAGCAGTCCGCTCGACAGGGGCGGCGGCTACACCTTC.

This chain connects TRBV30 to TRBJ1-3; 9 bases are a match to TRBD1. After removal of 3 bases from V and 4 bases from J, the junction contained 10 bases not matched to a gene. CDR1 and CDR2 (germline): GTSNPN, SVGIG (reference sequence). CDR3 length: 16 amino acids. In nucleotides, the CDR3 is TGTGCCTGGAGAATGCTGGGACAGGGCGCCGGAAACACCATATATTTT. Translated, it gives CAWRMLGQGAGNTIYF.

The CDR3 region is CASSLRVAGATIMKFNEQFF. CDR3 sequence (DNA): TGTGCCAGCAGCCTTAGGGTAGCGGGGGCCACTATAATGAAGTTCAATGAGCAGTTCTTC. This sequence joins TRBV28 and TRBJ2-1, with 9 bases that match TRBD2. CDR1 and CDR2 from the germline V gene are MDHEN and SYDVKM. The CDR3 has 20 amino acids. Losses at the gene ends were 6 bases for V and 6 bases for J; bases not matched to a gene: 24.

The chain links TRBV5-1 to TRBJ2-2; 10 bases are a match to TRBD2. Germline assignment: CDR1 SGHRS and CDR2 YFSETQ. J lost 5 bases, V lost 4 bases, and 8 bases had no gene match. The CDR3 has 16 residues. This CDR3 reads CASSATLAGETGELFF. The CDR3 nucleotides read TGCGCCAGCAGCGCAACTCTAGCGGGAGAGACCGGGGAGCTGTTTTTT.

This clone is a singleton in its sample. The chain couples TRBV6-5 to TRBJ1-1; TRBD1 agrees at 7 bases. The CDR3 totals 11 residues. Germline V gene sequence: CDR1 MNHEY, CDR2 SVGAGI. V dropped 5 bases and J dropped 13; count of bases not matched to a gene: 7. This CDR3 is CASSTGVVGFF. The CDR3 nucleotides are TGTGCCAGCAGTACAGGGGTTGTAGGTTTCTTT.

The chain couples TRBV4-1 to TRBJ1-1; TRBD1 matches at 8 bases. The CDR3 consists of 17 residues. Losses at the gene ends were 0 bases for V and 5 bases for J; bases not matched to a gene: 11. Germline CDR1 reads MGHRA; CDR2 reads YSYEKL. The CDR3 sequence: CASSQDRTGTRGTEAFF. CDR3 sequence (DNA): TGCGCCAGCAGCCAAGACAGGACAGGGACCCGAGGGACTGAAGCTTTCTTT.

The J gene is TRBJ1-4, the V gene TRBV7-2; D call uncertain. The CDR3 runs 13 residues. Germline assignment: CDR1 SGHTA and CDR2 FQGNSA. V shed 1 base and J shed 8 bases, with 8 bases lying between them. CDR3 protein: CASSLGGGEKLFF. DNA for the CDR3: TGTGCCAGCAGCTTAGGAGGAGGGGAAAAACTGTTTTTT. Using reference TRBV7-2 and TRBJ1-4 for the parts outside the CDR3, the full variable domain is GAGVSQSPSNKVTEKGKDVELRCDPISGHTALYWYRQSLGQGLEFLIYFQGNSAPDKSGLPSDRFSAERTGGSVSTLTIQRTQQEDSAVYLCASSLGGGEKLFFGSGTQLSVL.

The chain links TRBV28 to TRBJ1-1, with D uncertain. The CDR3 contains 11 residues. CDR1 and CDR2 (germline): MDHEN, SYDVKM. The ends were cut back, 3 bases at V and 6 bases at J, with 5 bases in the middle. CDR3 in amino acids: CASSLTPEAFF. Here the CDR3 DNA reads TGTGCCAGCAGTTTGACTCCTGAAGCTTTCTTT.

The chain has TRBV5-1 and TRBJ2-2, with 11 bases fitting TRBD2. The V gene end was trimmed by 0 bases and the J gene end by 7 bases; junction bases not matched to a gene: 5. The CDR3 consists of 16 residues. Germline V lookup: CDR1 SGHRS, CDR2 YFSETQ. CDR3 region: CASSLGLAGGHGELFF. CDR3 nucleotides: TGCGCCAGCAGCTTGGGTCTAGCGGGGGGCCACGGGGAGCTGTTTTTT.

This chain joins TRBV23-1 and TRBJ1-4; tentatively, D is TRBD1 (5 bases). Being an ORF, TRBV23-1 has a function that is uncertain. The CDR3 length is 17 residues. Trimming cost V 4 bases and J 2 bases, with 17 bases left between them. The DNA of the CDR3 is TGCGCCAGCAGTCGGGCCCAGGGCCTGGGCACTAATGAAAAACTGTTTTTT. This gives the protein CASSRAQGLGTNEKLFF.

This chain links TRBV6-1 with TRBJ2-7; possibly TRBD1 for D (6 bases). The germline gives CDR1 MNHNS, CDR2 SASEGT. The CDR3 extends over 16 amino acids. V shed 2 bases and J shed 0 bases, with 14 bases lying between them. The CDR3 DNA reads TGTGCCAGCAGTGAAATGGCAGGGGTGGGCTCCTACGAGCAGTACTTC. Encoded protein: CASSEMAGVGSYEQYF.

The rearrangement joins TRBV24-1 to TRBJ2-2; perhaps TRBD2 as D (5 bases). The CDR3 loop spans 17 amino acids. Looked up from germline, CDR1 is KGHDR and CDR2 is SFDVKD. The V gene lost 3 bases and the J gene lost 3 bases, with 16 bases spanning the gap. The CDR3 bases are TGTGCCACCAGTGATCCTTGGAAAGGGCGGGACACCGGGGAGCTGTTTTTT. As protein: CATSDPWKGRDTGELFF.